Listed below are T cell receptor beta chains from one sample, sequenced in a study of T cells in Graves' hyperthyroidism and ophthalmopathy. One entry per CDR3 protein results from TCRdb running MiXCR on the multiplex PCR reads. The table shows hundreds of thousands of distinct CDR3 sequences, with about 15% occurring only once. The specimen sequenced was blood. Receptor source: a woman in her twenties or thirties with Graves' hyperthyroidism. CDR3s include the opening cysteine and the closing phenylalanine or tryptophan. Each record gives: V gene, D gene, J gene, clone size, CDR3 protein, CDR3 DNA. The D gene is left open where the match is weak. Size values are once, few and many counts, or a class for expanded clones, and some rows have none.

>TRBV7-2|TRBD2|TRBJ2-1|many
CASSLTISGTDNEQFF
TGTGCCAGCAGCTTGACGATTAGCGGGACGGACAATGAGCAGTTCTTC
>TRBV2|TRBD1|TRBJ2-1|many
CASRYDDRGTYNEQFF
TGTGCCAGCAGATACGATGACAGGGGGACCTACAATGAGCAGTTCTTC
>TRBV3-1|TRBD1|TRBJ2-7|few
CASSHRDRAHEQYF
TGTGCCAGCAGCCACCGAGACAGGGCCCACGAGCAGTACTTC
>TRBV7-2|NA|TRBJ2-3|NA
CASSLEEGVLVDTQYF
TGTGCCAGCAGCTTAGAAGAGGGTGTTTTAGTAGATACGCAGTATTTT
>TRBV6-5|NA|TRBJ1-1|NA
CASSYSIILQGAMNTEAFF
TGTGCCAGCAGTTACTCGATAATCTTGCAGGGAGCGATGAACACTGAAGCTTTCTTT
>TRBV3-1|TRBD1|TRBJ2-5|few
CASSRTRTGGRETQYF
TGTGCCAGCAGCCGAACGAGGACAGGGGGCCGGGAGACCCAGTACTTC
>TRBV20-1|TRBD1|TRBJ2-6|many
CSAPDRSSSGANVLTF
TGCAGTGCGCCGGACAGGTCTAGCTCTGGGGCCAACGTCCTGACTTTC
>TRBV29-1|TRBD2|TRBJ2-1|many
CSVETSGSSYNEQFF
TGCAGCGTTGAGACTAGCGGCAGCTCCTACAATGAGCAGTTCTTC
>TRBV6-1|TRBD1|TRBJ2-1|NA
CASSEDPGGRNEQFF
TGTGCCAGCAGCGAAGACCCAGGGGGTCGCAATGAGCAGTTCTTC
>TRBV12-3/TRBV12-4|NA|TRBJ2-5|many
CASSLPDGKTQYF
TGTGCCAGCAGTTTACCGGACGGAAAGACCCAGTACTTC
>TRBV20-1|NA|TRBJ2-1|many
CSASPQVREQFF
TGCAGTGCTAGTCCCCAGGTTCGGGAGCAGTTCTTC
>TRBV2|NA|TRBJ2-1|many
CASQSVEQFF
TGTGCCTCCCAATCTGTTGAGCAGTTCTTC
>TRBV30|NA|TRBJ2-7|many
CAWSVRMGSYEQYF
TGTGCCTGGAGTGTACGGATGGGCTCCTACGAGCAGTACTTC
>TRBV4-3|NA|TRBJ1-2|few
CASSQGAIANYGYTF
TGCGCCAGCAGCCAGGGGGCTATAGCTAACTATGGCTACACCTTC
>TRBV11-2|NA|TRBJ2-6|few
CASSLVMSGANVLTF
TGTGCCAGCAGCTTAGTAATGAGCGGAGCCAACGTCCTGACTTTC
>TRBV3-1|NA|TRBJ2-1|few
CASSQRRGQQFF
TGTGCCAGCAGCCAACGGCGGGGCCAGCAGTTCTTC
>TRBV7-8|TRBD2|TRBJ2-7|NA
CASRASGAAYEQYF
TGTGCCAGCAGAGCTAGCGGGGCCGCCTACGAGCAGTACTTC
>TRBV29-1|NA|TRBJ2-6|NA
CSGREPGANVLTF
TGCAGCGGGAGGGAGCCTGGGGCCAACGTCCTGACTTTC
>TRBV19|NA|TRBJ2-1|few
CASSGLRRVYNEQFF
TGTGCCAGTAGTGGTTTACGCAGGGTCTACAATGAGCAGTTCTTC
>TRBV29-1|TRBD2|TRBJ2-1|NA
CSSTLAGGGNEQFF
TGCAGCTCCACACTAGCGGGAGGGGGCAATGAGCAGTTCTTC
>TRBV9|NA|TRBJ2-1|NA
CASSPWPGSRYNEQFF
TGTGCCAGCAGCCCATGGCCCGGGAGCCGTTACAATGAGCAGTTCTTC
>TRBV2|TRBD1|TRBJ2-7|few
CASDSGTGTYEQYF
TGTGCCAGCGACTCCGGGACAGGGACATACGAGCAGTACTTC
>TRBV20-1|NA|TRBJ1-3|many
CSARETGYSGNTIYF
TGCAGTGCTAGAGAAACAGGTTACTCTGGAAACACCATATATTTT
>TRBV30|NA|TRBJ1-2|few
CACYIGAYYGYTF
TGTGCCTGTTATATCGGGGCTTACTATGGCTACACCTTC
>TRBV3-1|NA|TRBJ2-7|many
CASSTRGVFVAEQYF
TGTGCCAGCAGCACACGCGGAGTGTTTGTTGCCGAGCAGTACTTC
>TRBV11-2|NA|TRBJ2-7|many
CASSLGTSPYEQYF
TGTGCCAGCAGCTTAGGGACCAGCCCCTACGAGCAGTACTTC
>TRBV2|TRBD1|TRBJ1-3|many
CASSPTGEGLGTIYF
TGTGCCAGCAGTCCCACAGGGGAAGGCCTCGGCACCATATATTTT
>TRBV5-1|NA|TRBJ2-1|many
CASSLGLPGKQFF
TGCGCCAGCAGCTTGGGTTTGCCGGGTAAGCAGTTCTTC
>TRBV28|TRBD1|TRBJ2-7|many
CASSSPGTGWYEQYF
TGTGCCAGCAGTTCCCCCGGGACAGGGTGGTACGAGCAGTACTTC
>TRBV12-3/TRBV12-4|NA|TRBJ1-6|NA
CASSLQGTRSYNSPLHF
TGTGCCAGCAGCCTACAGGGTACCCGCTCCTATAATTCACCCCTCCACTTT
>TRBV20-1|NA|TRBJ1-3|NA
CSASTGRSGNTIYF
TGCAGTGCTAGTACAGGCCGCTCTGGAAACACCATATATTTT
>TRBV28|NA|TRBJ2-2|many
CASSLLADTGELFF
TGTGCCAGCAGTTTACTAGCCGACACCGGGGAGCTGTTTTTT
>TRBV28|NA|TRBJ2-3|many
CASRPPRTDTQYF
TGTGCCAGCAGGCCGCCCCGCACAGATACGCAGTATTTT
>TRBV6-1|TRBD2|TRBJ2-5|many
CASSGWTSGRARETQYF
TGTGCCAGCAGTGGCTGGACTAGCGGGAGGGCCCGCGAGACCCAGTACTTC
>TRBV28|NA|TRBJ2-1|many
CASSFRGEQFF
TGTGCCAGCAGTTTTAGGGGTGAGCAGTTCTTC
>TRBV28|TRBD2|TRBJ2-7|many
CASSSWGSGRRPSSYEQYF
TGTGCCAGCAGTTCCTGGGGTAGCGGGAGAAGACCATCCTCCTACGAGCAGTACTTC
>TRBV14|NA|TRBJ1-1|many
CASSQFLGTEAFF
TGTGCCAGCAGCCAATTCTTGGGCACTGAAGCTTTCTTT
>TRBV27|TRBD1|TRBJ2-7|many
CASSRGQAYEQYF
TGTGCCAGCAGCAGAGGACAGGCCTACGAGCAGTACTTC
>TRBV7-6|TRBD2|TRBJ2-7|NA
CASSSGTSGAYEQYF
TGTGCCAGCAGCTCGGGGACTAGCGGGGCCTACGAGCAGTACTTC
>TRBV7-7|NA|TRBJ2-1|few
CASSLGRAGGYNEQFF
TGTGCTAGCAGCTTAGGGCGGGCGGGTGGCTACAATGAGCAGTTCTTC
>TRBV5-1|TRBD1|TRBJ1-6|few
CASSLGQGESPLHF
TGCGCCAGCAGCCTCGGACAGGGAGAGTCACCCCTCCACTTT
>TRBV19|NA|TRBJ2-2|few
CASRKGGANTGELFF
TGTGCCAGTAGGAAAGGAGGGGCAAACACCGGGGAGCTGTTTTTT
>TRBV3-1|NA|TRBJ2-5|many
CASSQDQETQYF
TGTGCCAGCAGCCAGGATCAAGAGACCCAGTACTTC
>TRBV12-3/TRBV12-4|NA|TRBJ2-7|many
CASSWTFGRADEQYF
TGTGCCAGCAGTTGGACATTCGGCCGGGCCGACGAGCAGTACTTC